This is a list of T cell receptor beta chains from one sample in a study. Each CDR3 protein is one row after TCRdb ran MiXCR on the RT-PCR reads. The sample records almost 700,000 distinct CDR3 sequences, approximately 15% being singletons. The sample was memory CD4+ T cells from blood. The receptors here all came from a female donor in good health, serving as a healthy control. The CDR3 runs from the conserved cysteine through the conserved F or W. A D gene is named only where the DNA matches it firmly. Size values are once, few and many counts, or a class for expanded clones, and some rows have none.

d_call	v_call	j_call	clone_size	cdr3_nt	cdr3_aa
NA	TRBV20-1	TRBJ2-2	many	TGCAGTGTCGCAGTTCTAAAAAACCCCACCGGGGAGCTGTTTTTT	CSVAVLKNPTGELFF
NA	TRBV15	TRBJ2-3	many	TGTGCCACCAGCAGACCTGAGCTAGCAGATACGCAGTATTTT	CATSRPELADTQYF
TRBD1	TRBV7-9	TRBJ1-1	NA	TGTGCCAGCAGCGTGACTGGGACAGGGGGCACTGAAGCTTTCTTT	CASSVTGTGGTEAFF
NA	TRBV6-5	TRBJ1-3	many	TGTGCCAGCAGTTACACACCCTTCAGGGGTCTGAAAAACACCATATATTTT	CASSYTPFRGLKNTIYF
NA	TRBV5-1	TRBJ2-2	many	TGCGCCAGCAGCCAGAGACAGGCCGGCACCGGGGAGCTGTTTTTT	CASSQRQAGTGELFF
TRBD1	TRBV28	TRBJ1-2	NA	TGTGCCAGCTGGATAGGGGGCCTCTATGGCTACACCTTC	CASWIGGLYGYTF
TRBD1	TRBV7-8	TRBJ1-2	few	TGTGCCAGCAGCTTAGGACAGGGCGGGAGGTATGGCTACACCTTC	CASSLGQGGRYGYTF
TRBD1	TRBV24-1	TRBJ2-1	NA	TGTGCCACCAGTGAATCGGGACAGGGTCAGGATGAGCAGTTCTTC	CATSESGQGQDEQFF
TRBD2	TRBV5-5	TRBJ2-3	many	TGTGCCAGCAGCGCGACTAGCGGGATGCCGGCAGATACGCAGTATTTT	CASSATSGMPADTQYF
NA	TRBV24-1	TRBJ2-7	many	TGTGCCACCAGTGGCAGGGCCCCATCCTACGAGCAGTACTTC	CATSGRAPSYEQYF
NA	TRBV5-1	TRBJ2-1	NA	TGCGCCATTGGGGGGACAGCCCTGAGAACCCACTACAATGAGCAGTTCTTC	CAIGGTALRTHYNEQFF
NA	TRBV20-1	TRBJ1-4	NA	TGCAGTGCTAGAGGTGGGGATGAAAAACTGTTTTTT	CSARGGDEKLFF
TRBD1	TRBV27	TRBJ1-1	many	TGTGCCAGCAGAAATCAGGGGGCAGATGAAGCTTTCTTT	CASRNQGADEAFF
NA	TRBV6-5	TRBJ2-7	many	TGTGCCAGCAGACTTAATGGCGAGGCGATCGGGCAGTACTTC	CASRLNGEAIGQYF
NA	TRBV27	TRBJ2-2	many	TGTGCCAGCAGTTCGCACAACAGGGATTCCGGGGAGCTGTTTTTT	CASSSHNRDSGELFF
NA	TRBV29-1	TRBJ2-7	many	TGCAGCGTTGCTGACGACTACGAGCAGTACTTC	CSVADDYEQYF
NA	TRBV19	TRBJ2-1	few	TGTGCCAGTAGTGTCCCGGGACCGAACAATGAGCAGTTCTTC	CASSVPGPNNEQFF
NA	TRBV5-1	TRBJ2-2	NA	TGCGCCAGCAGCTTTGACGGCGGCGGGAACACCGGGGAGCTGTTTTTT	CASSFDGGGNTGELFF
NA	TRBV12-3/TRBV12-4	TRBJ2-1	NA	TGTGCCAGCAGTTTATTTCCGGGGGCGAGCTCCTACAATGAGCAGTTCTTC	CASSLFPGASSYNEQFF
NA	TRBV3-1	TRBJ2-1	NA	TGTGCCAGCAGCCAATTCAGCAATGAGCAGTTCTTC	CASSQFSNEQFF